These T cell receptor beta chains were read from a single sample in a study of memory CD4+ T cells and cytomegalovirus serostatus. Data came from immunoSEQ multiplex PCR; TCRdb stores just in-frame clones and leaves some out. The profile shows about 52,000 clones, just under 80% of them singletons. Sample: memory CD4+ T cells from blood. The receptors derive from an adult in good health and CMV-seronegative. The conserved cysteine and the conserved F or W are not part of the CDR3 here. Clone size, where shown, is once, few, many, or a class for clones that have expanded.

clone size: .; V gene: TRBV5-6; J gene: TRBJ1-5; CDR3 protein: ASSLMDRNQPQH
clone size: .; V gene: TRBV5-6; J gene: TRBJ2-5; CDR3 protein: ASSLVGGDGGQEAQY
clone size: .; V gene: TRBV19; J gene: TRBJ2-2; CDR3 protein: ASSQLRGGGELF
clone size: .; V gene: TRBV5-6; J gene: TRBJ2-7; CDR3 protein: ASAGVSYEQY
clone size: .; V gene: TRBV4-2; J gene: TRBJ2-6; CDR3 protein: ASSRGQGPRILPGANVLT
clone size: .; V gene: TRBV14; J gene: TRBJ1-2; CDR3 protein: ASSVQGGYGYT
clone size: .; V gene: TRBV7-3; J gene: TRBJ2-2; CDR3 protein: ASSLASENTGELF
clone size: once; V gene: TRBV5-1; J gene: TRBJ2-6; CDR3 protein: ASSLGQVLSGANVLT
clone size: .; V gene: TRBV28; J gene: TRBJ2-3; CDR3 protein: ASSLTRAGKGADTQY
clone size: .; V gene: TRBV4-3; J gene: TRBJ2-3; CDR3 protein: ASSQGYRGSGGAADTQY
clone size: .; V gene: TRBV6-5; J gene: TRBJ1-1; CDR3 protein: ATSRGVNTEAF
clone size: few; V gene: TRBV7-3; J gene: TRBJ1-6; CDR3 protein: ASSLSGNNSPLH
clone size: .; V gene: TRBV14; J gene: TRBJ2-3; CDR3 protein: ASSPRDRVGTDTQY
clone size: .; V gene: TRBV6-1; J gene: TRBJ1-5; CDR3 protein: ASSGGTDSNQPQH
clone size: .; V gene: TRBV30; J gene: TRBJ2-2; CDR3 protein: ASTGPNTGELF
clone size: few; V gene: TRBV7-2; J gene: TRBJ1-2; CDR3 protein: ASSLDYNYGYT
clone size: .; V gene: TRBV5-1; J gene: TRBJ2-7; CDR3 protein: ASSSDRAHYEQY
clone size: .; V gene: TRBV7-2; J gene: TRBJ2-1; CDR3 protein: ASSLTRGASYNEQF
clone size: .; V gene: TRBV19; J gene: TRBJ1-2; CDR3 protein: ASLKQGADGYT
clone size: .; V gene: TRBV18; J gene: TRBJ1-1; CDR3 protein: ASSPTGTGGANTEAF
clone size: .; V gene: TRBV5-1; J gene: TRBJ2-7; CDR3 protein: ASSYQSYEQY
clone size: .; V gene: TRBV27; J gene: TRBJ2-4; CDR3 protein: ASSPRTVGKNIQY
clone size: .; V gene: TRBV4-3; J gene: TRBJ1-5; CDR3 protein: ASSQDWGGNQPQH
clone size: .; V gene: TRBV19; J gene: TRBJ2-7; CDR3 protein: ASSIKGTSGNYEQY
clone size: .; V gene: TRBV11-2; J gene: TRBJ1-2; CDR3 protein: ASSPGGDGYT
clone size: once; V gene: TRBV27; J gene: TRBJ1-4; CDR3 protein: ASRGVAETGLNEKLF
clone size: few; V gene: TRBV6-5; J gene: TRBJ1-6; CDR3 protein: ASSYKGVGPRSPLH
clone size: .; V gene: TRBV4-1; J gene: TRBJ2-3; CDR3 protein: ASSQEAPDLHTDTQY
clone size: .; V gene: TRBV5-5; J gene: TRBJ1-2; CDR3 protein: ASSPLPQGSLYGYT
clone size: .; V gene: TRBV9; J gene: TRBJ2-3; CDR3 protein: ASSVGGDTQY
clone size: few; V gene: TRBV4-1; J gene: TRBJ1-1; CDR3 protein: ASSQDESQNTEAF
clone size: few; V gene: TRBV6-5; J gene: TRBJ2-2; CDR3 protein: ASSYYGELF
clone size: once; V gene: TRBV20-1; J gene: TRBJ2-1; CDR3 protein: SAKRGSEQF
clone size: .; V gene: TRBV4-3; J gene: TRBJ2-4; CDR3 protein: ASSQDLRGSVDIQY
clone size: once; V gene: TRBV25-1; J gene: TRBJ1-2; CDR3 protein: ASSEGSGYT
clone size: few; V gene: TRBV21-1; J gene: TRBJ1-6; CDR3 protein: ASSDTLDRGLNSPLH
clone size: .; V gene: TRBV6-6; J gene: TRBJ2-7; CDR3 protein: ASSTQGAGYEQY
clone size: .; V gene: TRBV28; J gene: TRBJ2-7; CDR3 protein: ASSPIRDFTYEQY
clone size: .; V gene: TRBV2; J gene: TRBJ1-4; CDR3 protein: ASSVVSTNEKLF
clone size: .; V gene: TRBV9; J gene: TRBJ2-1; CDR3 protein: ASSPQGGTYNEQF
clone size: .; V gene: TRBV11-2; J gene: TRBJ2-5; CDR3 protein: ASQGTRGMGTQY
clone size: .; V gene: TRBV28; J gene: TRBJ2-3; CDR3 protein: ASRAGHRTDTQY
clone size: .; V gene: TRBV9; J gene: TRBJ1-6; CDR3 protein: ASSVGGLLNGPLH
clone size: .; V gene: TRBV6-1; J gene: TRBJ2-7; CDR3 protein: ASSEARDRRPLSYEQY
clone size: .; V gene: TRBV19; J gene: TRBJ1-1; CDR3 protein: ASSTGQGGKTEAF
clone size: .; V gene: TRBV5-8; J gene: TRBJ1-3; CDR3 protein: ASSLPGDRGNTIY
clone size: .; V gene: TRBV5-4; J gene: TRBJ2-1; CDR3 protein: ASSHRDRGREQF